This is a list of T cell receptor beta chains from one sample in a study of CD8 T cells in Susac syndrome. TCRdb fed the immunoSEQ multiplex PCR reads into MiXCR, producing one record per CDR3 protein. The top ten hold more than 0.11% of the sample, which has 150,000 to 200,000 distinct CDR3 sequences, 80% to 95% seen once. Sequencing was done on a sample of CD4+ T cells from PBMCs. Receptor source: a human donor in good health. Both conserved end residues are part of each CDR3. A D gene is named only where the DNA matches it firmly. The listing skips clone size in some rows; elsewhere it reads once, few, many or a size class.

DNA: TGTGCCGTGGGAAGCGATGAGCAGTTCTTC
CDR3: CAVGSDEQFF
V: TRBV2
D: .
J: TRBJ2-1
size: .

DNA: TGCAGCGTTGAGACCGAAGGAGGCACTGAAGCTTTCTTT
CDR3: CSVETEGGTEAFF
V: TRBV29-1
D: .
J: TRBJ1-1
size: once

DNA: TGTGCCAGCAGCTTAGAAGGGAGCGGAAACTATGGCTACACCTTC
CDR3: CASSLEGSGNYGYTF
V: TRBV7-2
D: .
J: TRBJ1-2
size: once

DNA: TGCGCCAGCTCCATGGAGGGGGGTAACCCCTACGAGCAGTACTTC
CDR3: CASSMEGGNPYEQYF
V: TRBV5-1
D: .
J: TRBJ2-7
size: .

DNA: TGTGCCATCAGTGATTCAGATACGCAGTATTTT
CDR3: CAISDSDTQYF
V: TRBV10-3
D: .
J: TRBJ2-3
size: .

DNA: TGTGCCAGCAGCCCAGTGGTGGGAGGAGAGACCCAGTACTTC
CDR3: CASSPVVGGETQYF
V: TRBV7-7
D: .
J: TRBJ2-5
size: .

DNA: TGTGCCAGCAGCGTACAGGGTCCCGAAAAACTGTTTTTT
CDR3: CASSVQGPEKLFF
V: TRBV9
D: .
J: TRBJ1-4
size: .

DNA: TGTGCCAGCAGTTTCCTAGCGGGGGCTTCAGATACGCAGTATTTT
CDR3: CASSFLAGASDTQYF
V: TRBV12-3/TRBV12-4
D: TRBD2
J: TRBJ2-3
size: .

DNA: TGTGCCAGCAGACCCGGGCCCAACACAGATACGCAGTATTTT
CDR3: CASRPGPNTDTQYF
V: TRBV12-3/TRBV12-4
D: .
J: TRBJ2-3
size: .

DNA: TGTGCCAGCAGCGCAACTAGCGGGGGCGCCTCTAGCGGGGAGCTGTTTTTT
CDR3: CASSATSGGASSGELFF
V: TRBV5-4
D: TRBD2
J: TRBJ2-2
size: .

DNA: TGCAGTGCTAGCAGCGGGGGGGAATGGAATGAGCAGTTCTTC
CDR3: CSASSGGEWNEQFF
V: TRBV20-1
D: TRBD2
J: TRBJ2-1
size: once

DNA: TGTGCCAGCAGTTGGACAACTGACACTGAAGCTTTCTTT
CDR3: CASSWTTDTEAFF
V: TRBV6-5
D: .
J: TRBJ1-1
size: .

DNA: TGCGCCAGCAGCCGAGTTACCGGGACTAGCGGGGAGTACGAGCAGTACTTC
CDR3: CASSRVTGTSGEYEQYF
V: TRBV4-1
D: TRBD2
J: TRBJ2-7
size: once

DNA: TGCGCCAGCAGCCAAGTCGGGATCATGGAGACCCAGTACTTC
CDR3: CASSQVGIMETQYF
V: TRBV4-1
D: .
J: TRBJ2-5
size: .

DNA: TGTGCCAGCAGCGCGACTAGCGGGGGGAACACCGGGGAGCTGTTTTTT
CDR3: CASSATSGGNTGELFF
V: TRBV7-7
D: TRBD2
J: TRBJ2-2
size: .

DNA: TGTGCCAGCAGCTTCCGGACTAGCGGGGGCCTTAACACCGGGGAGCTGTTTTTT
CDR3: CASSFRTSGGLNTGELFF
V: TRBV7-2
D: TRBD2
J: TRBJ2-2
size: .

DNA: TGTGCCAGCAGCCAAGAGGGACAGACCCAGTACTTC
CDR3: CASSQEGQTQYF
V: TRBV3-1
D: .
J: TRBJ2-5
size: .

DNA: TGTGCCAGCAGCCAAGAAGTCCGGACTAGCGGGGGGTCCGGGGAGCTGTTTTTT
CDR3: CASSQEVRTSGGSGELFF
V: TRBV4-2
D: TRBD2
J: TRBJ2-2
size: .

DNA: TGCAGCGCTACCCCGCCAGGGGTAAGCTACACCTTC
CDR3: CSATPPGVSYTF
V: TRBV20-1
D: .
J: TRBJ1-2
size: .

DNA: TGCAGCGTTGAAGGTGGACAGGGCGGTACTGGAAACACCATATATTTT
CDR3: CSVEGGQGGTGNTIYF
V: TRBV29-1
D: TRBD1
J: TRBJ1-3
size: .

DNA: TGCGCCAGCAGCTTGGACAGGCCCCCAGATACGCAGTATTTT
CDR3: CASSLDRPPDTQYF
V: TRBV5-1
D: .
J: TRBJ2-3
size: .

DNA: TGTGCCAGCAGCCCCGGGACCACTCAGCCAGGTCGGGAGACCCAGTACTTC
CDR3: CASSPGTTQPGRETQYF
V: TRBV3-1
D: .
J: TRBJ2-5
size: .

DNA: TGCAGCGTTGAAGTTGGGGCGGGAGAGACCCAGTACTTC
CDR3: CSVEVGAGETQYF
V: TRBV29-1
D: .
J: TRBJ2-5
size: .

DNA: TGTGCCAGCAGCTTGGGACAGAGGGAAGAAAAACTGTTTTTT
CDR3: CASSLGQREEKLFF
V: TRBV5-4
D: .
J: TRBJ1-4
size: .

DNA: TGTGCCAGCTCACCACAACCCGGGACAGGGGGTGGAAGTGAGCAGTTCTTC
CDR3: CASSPQPGTGGGSEQFF
V: TRBV18
D: TRBD1
J: TRBJ2-1
size: .

DNA: TGTGCCAGCAGCTTGGAACCGGTGAATTCATACGAGCAGTACTTC
CDR3: CASSLEPVNSYEQYF
V: TRBV5-6
D: .
J: TRBJ2-7
size: .

DNA: TGTGCCAGCAGCTTAAAGGGCGATCAGCCCCAGCATTTT
CDR3: CASSLKGDQPQHF
V: TRBV7-9
D: .
J: TRBJ1-5
size: .

DNA: TGTGCCAGCAGCCAAGCTGGGCCCTATGGCTACACCTTC
CDR3: CASSQAGPYGYTF
V: TRBV4-2
D: .
J: TRBJ1-2
size: .

DNA: TGTGCCAGCAGCTTAGGCTCCGCATCCAATCAGCCCCAGCATTTT
CDR3: CASSLGSASNQPQHF
V: TRBV7-9
D: .
J: TRBJ1-5
size: .

DNA: TGCAGTGCTACCCGGACAGGGATCAATGAAAAACTGTTTTTT
CDR3: CSATRTGINEKLFF
V: TRBV20-1
D: TRBD1
J: TRBJ1-4
size: .

DNA: TGTGCCAGCAGTTACTCCTTGTGGGACAAGGGGGCGCGCACCGGGGAGCTGTTTTTT
CDR3: CASSYSLWDKGARTGELFF
V: TRBV6-2/TRBV6-3
D: TRBD1
J: TRBJ2-2
size: .